This T cell receptor (beta chain) originates from a study of Ad26.COV2.S vaccination and SARS-CoV-2 variants. As for the study in general: Sample donor was a member of the COV1001 Ad26.COV2.S trial arm. Recipients of Ad26.COV2.S got it intramuscularly, once or twice 56 days apart.

Treatment noted: some 20 received Ad26.COV2.S at low or high dose, single or two shots; 5 received placebo; per-sample allocation not given. Vaccine and placebo recipients were sampled on day 63 after the first injection. Aged 18-55 years, donor was enrolled in Boston around 2020. Assay used: immunoSEQ multiplex PCR; TCRdb lists only in-frame clones, some missing. There are approximately 400,000 clones in the sample; 80% to 90% occur only once, and roughly 3.5% lies in the top ten. V lost 6 bases to trimming and J lost 0 bases; unmatched junction nucleotides: 6. Germline values: CDR1 MNHEY, CDR2 SMNVEV (reference sequence). This CDR3 has 15 residues. Regarding this clone: The target antigen is unknown.

Study-wide results and limits: Relative to placebo recipients, vaccine recipients exhibited elevated spike-specific TCR breadth.

The input for sequencing was peripheral blood, taken in a trial of Ad26.COV2.S vaccine versus placebo. The receptor was isolated from a person between 18 and 65 years old who received the Ad26.COV2.S COVID-19 vaccine or a placebo. The rearrangement links TRBV27 to TRBJ2-7; 9 bases match TRBD2. The DNA for the CDR3 is TGTGCCAGCAGAACCGCGGGAGGGCCCTCCTACGAGCAGTACTTC. It yields the protein CASRTAGGPSYEQYF.